The 8 T cell receptor beta chains given below trace back to one sample, sequenced in a study of cytomegalovirus exposure and HLA in healthy donors. 60 Vbeta and 13 Jbeta primers were used in PCR. Some clones are missing from TCRdb's copy, which holds only in-frame ones; the method was immunoSEQ multiplex PCR. There are roughly 190,000 clones in the sample; roughly 80% occur only once, and roughly 6% lies in the top ten. Sequencing was done on a sample of PBMCs. Receptor source: a middle-aged man in good health and CMV-seropositive.

The J gene is TRBJ1-5, the V gene TRBV19; tentatively, D is TRBD1 (6 bases). Germline V CDR1 and CDR2: LNHDA, SQIVND (reference sequence). CDR3 length equals 14 residues. Trimming stripped 2 bases from V and 7 bases from J, with 12 bases between. CDR3 coding DNA: TGTGCCAGTAGTATACAGGGGAACGAACAGCCCCAGCATTTT. It specifies CASSIQGNEQPQHF. Full variable domain (missing parts from reference TRBV19 and TRBJ1-5): DGGITQSPKYLFRKEGQNVTLSCEQNLNHDAMYWYRQDPGQGLRLIYYSQIVNDFQKGDIAEGYSVSREKKESFPLTVTSAQKNPTAFYLCASSIQGNEQPQHFGDGTRLSIL.

The V gene is TRBV28, the J gene TRBJ2-3, with 9 bases matching TRBD2. The V segment lost 6 bases and the J segment 2 bases; nucleotides outside the gene matches: 6. The CDR3 is 15 residues long. In germline, CDR1 is MDHEN, CDR2 SYDVKM. CDR3 region: CASSPPSGATDTQYF. The DNA of the CDR3 is TGTGCCAGCAGCCCCCCTAGCGGGGCCACAGATACGCAGTATTTT.

The rearrangement joins TRBV6-5 to TRBJ1-1; TRBD1 might be the D (5 bases). Germline CDR1 is MNHEY and CDR2 is SVGAGI. There are 14 residues in the CDR3. Trimming stripped 6 bases from V and 4 bases from J, with 15 bases between. The CDR3 bases are TGTGCCAGCAGCCCGGGGGGGGTCGGCACTGAAGCTTTCTTT. Protein: CASSPGGVGTEAFF.

This clone came up once. The gene calls are TRBV25-1 and TRBJ1-2; tentatively, D is TRBD1 (5 bases). Germline-derived CDR1 and CDR2 are MGHDK and SYGVNS. Between the trimmed V and J ends, which lost 1 base and 4 bases, there was a span of 13 bases. The CDR3 runs to 15 residues. As DNA, the CDR3 is TGTGCCAGCAGTGAATGGCGAGGGGAGGGCTATGGCTACACCTTC. Amino acids: CASSEWRGEGYGYTF.

The chain is built from TRBV19 and TRBJ2-1, with 8 positions matching TRBD1. The V gene's germline CDR1 is LNHDA and CDR2 SQIVND (reference sequence). The CDR3 runs 13 residues. The trim removed 7 bases at V and 4 bases at J, leaving 3 bases unmatched. The CDR3 is CASNRGVYNEQFF. The CDR3 DNA sequence: TGTGCCAGTAACAGGGGGGTTTACAATGAGCAGTTCTTC. The whole variable domain, remainder taken from reference TRBV19 and TRBJ2-1, is DGGITQSPKYLFRKEGQNVTLSCEQNLNHDAMYWYRQDPGQGLRLIYYSQIVNDFQKGDIAEGYSVSREKKESFPLTVTSAQKNPTAFYLCASNRGVYNEQFFGPGTRLTVL.

A word on this clone: Mismatch with germline at one junction end may stem from a read error. This chain uses TRBV7-9 with TRBJ2-1; tentative D call: TRBD1 (6 bases). CDR1 and CDR2 from the germline V gene are SEHNR and FQNEAQ (reference sequence). This CDR3 is built from 12 residues. The CDR3 here is CSSSEQGNEQFF. The CDR3 nucleotides read TGTTCCAGCAGCGAACAGGGTAATGAGCAGTTCTTC.

V gene TRBV27 combines with J gene TRBJ2-5; 9 positions agree with TRBD2. The length of the CDR3 is 17 residues. The J segment lost 2 bases and the V segment lost 1 base, leaving 8 bases of the junction unmatched. Germline CDR1 is MNHEY and CDR2 is SMNVEV (reference sequence). The CDR3 region is CASSLLKSGGLQETQYF. CDR3 nucleotides: TGTGCCAGCAGTTTATTAAAAAGCGGGGGGCTACAAGAGACCCAGTACTTC.

The chain employs TRBV5-6 and TRBJ2-7; 11 positions match TRBD1. V dropped 5 bases and J dropped 4; count of bases not matched to a gene: 5. Germline V lookup: CDR1 SGHDT, CDR2 YYEEEE. This CDR3 contains 14 residues. The CDR3 DNA reads TGTGCCAGCAGGCGAGGACAGGGGGCGTACGAGCAGTACTTC. Its translation: CASRRGQGAYEQYF. Filled out from reference TRBV5-6 and TRBJ2-7, the complete variable domain reads DAGVTQSPTHLIKTRGQQVTLRCSPKSGHDTVSWYQQALGQGPQFIFQYYEEEERQRGNFPDRFSGHQFPNYSSELNVNALLLGDSALYLCASRRGQGAYEQYFGPGTRLTVT.